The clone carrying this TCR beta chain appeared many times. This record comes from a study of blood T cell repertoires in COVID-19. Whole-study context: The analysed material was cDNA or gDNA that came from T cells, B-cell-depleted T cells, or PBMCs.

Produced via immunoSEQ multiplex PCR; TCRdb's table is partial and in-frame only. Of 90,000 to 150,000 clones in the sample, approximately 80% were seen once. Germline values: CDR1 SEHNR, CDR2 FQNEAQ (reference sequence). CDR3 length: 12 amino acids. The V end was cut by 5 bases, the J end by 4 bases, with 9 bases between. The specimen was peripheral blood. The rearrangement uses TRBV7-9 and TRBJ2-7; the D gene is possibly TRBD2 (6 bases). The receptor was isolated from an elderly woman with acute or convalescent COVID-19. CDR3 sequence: CASSAGLYEQYF. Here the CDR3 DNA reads TGTGCCAGCAGCGCGGGACTGTACGAGCAGTACTTC.